The source of this TCR beta chain is a study of shared clonotypes between healthy human individuals. Samples underwent the assay at deep level. Every immunoSEQ plate was one replicate of a subset's evenly spread DNA. Generated by immunoSEQ multiplex PCR, the TCRdb table keeps only in-frame clones and is missing some. The sample lists millions of clones; 85% to 95% were seen once. Broader study findings: Naive subsets, compared against memory subsets, generally had larger estimated richness values. Compared with clonotypes that all four donors shared, non-shared clonotypes had lower generation probabilities.

Germline trimming cut 0 bases from V and 1 base from J; bases unmatched to any gene: 13. The CDR3 extends over 20 amino acids. Germline CDR1 is SGHDN and CDR2 is FVKESK. Concerning this clone: The antigen remains unidentified.

Sequencing used naive CD4+ T cells sorted from blood. Sample subset: CD45RA+ positively selected. This receptor was taken from a young man in good health. The genes are TRBV14 and TRBJ2-7; the match to TRBD2 covers 12 bases. In nucleotides, the CDR3 is TGTGCCAGCAGCCAAGATCCCCTCCTAGCGGGAGGGCCTTTGTCCTACGAGCAGTACTTC. Protein: CASSQDPLLAGGPLSYEQYF.